The source of this TCR beta chain is a study of beta chain features in type 1 diabetes. Looking at the study overall: The samples had roughly 100,000,000 sorted cells examined in all.

The length of the CDR3 is 14 residues. After removal of 5 bases from V and 7 bases from J, the junction contained 7 bases not matched to a gene. Germline loops: CDR1 MNHNS, CDR2 SASEGT. Overall study findings and caveats: Moderately but significantly shorter TCRB CDR3s were found in Type 1 diabetes patients in all four CD4+ subsets.

Of the isolated RNA, all was reverse transcribed, and so the sequenced material was expressed TCRB transcripts. TCRdb's table, derived via immunoSEQ multiplex PCR, lists solely in-frame clones and lacks some. This table holds more than 250,000 clones, about a fifth found once. This clone was recorded a few times. Its cognate antigen is unknown. Each of the CD4+ naive, central memory, regulatory and stem cell-like memory populations was sorted via CD45RO/CCR7/CD25/CD127/CD95/CD27. The sequence was obtained from a woman aged 40 to 50 with type 1 diabetes. The specimen was naive CD4+ T cells from blood. This chain joins TRBV6-1 and TRBJ2-5, with TRBD1 matching over 10 bases. The CDR3 sequence is CASSHGTGERTQYF. The CDR3 DNA reads TGTGCCAGCAGTCACGGGACAGGGGAGAGGACCCAGTACTTC.